Included here is one T cell receptor (beta chain) sequence, with context. It lacks a known antigen. No base qualities exist here, and no much larger clone lies one base off it. The data derive from a study of cytomegalovirus exposure and HLA in healthy donors (dated by TCRdb to about 2017). For context, the study as a whole: According to an earlier analysis of several hundred of the donors, about 170 million T cells yielded 90 million to 140 million unique TCR beta sequences and approximately 300 Gb of sequence data. Both class I and class II loci were covered by HLA typing, at four-digit resolution. Across approximately 400 genotyped donors of the cohort, an average of about 240,000 unique TCR beta nucleotide sequences per donor were sequenced, and roughly 17% of those sequences were non-productive. A later analysis re-analyzed previously published TCR beta repertoires from 500 to 700 donors and added high-resolution HLA genotyping to study TCR occurrence patterns. Among the roughly 370 genotyped donors, under 90% belonged to the genetic ancestry cluster associated with self-reported Caucasian donors. A separate validation cohort of roughly 130 different subjects was used in addition to the approximately 640-subject first cohort. All discovery cohort repertoires had been generated using a single sequencing platform. The number of donors typed differed by locus, with roughly 629-640 for A, B, C, DRB1 and DQB1, approximately 500 for DQA1, 600 to 610 for DPA1, and around 450 for DPB1. Roughly 310 gigabases of sequencing data and 70 million to 100 million unique TCR sequences were included in an early release covering 550 to 800 HLA-typed donors. The study aimed to test whether cataloging public T cell receptors could reveal signatures of past pathogen exposure. The later analysis used no new phenotypic data to find candidate immune exposures, relying instead on TCR beta sequences and their occurrence across donors. Using immunosequencing, the study profiled T cell repertoires from about 620 subjects and related those repertoires to cytomegalovirus serostatus. Because of strong linkage in the cohort, five DR-DQ haplotypes were treated as single units for association and clustering. A later genetic analysis took genome-wide SNP genotypes for about 60% of the roughly 670 donors and used that subset as a discovery cohort. To predict cytomegalovirus infection status, the study brought together high-throughput TCR immunosequencing, statistical association of individual TCRs with disease status, and machine learning. An earlier analysis of more than 450 of the donors used high-throughput TCR beta sequencing to judge whether each TCR beta V gene segment behaved as functional or pseudogenic. Donor age, sex, ethnicity and CMV serostatus were collected together with the repertoire data.

Library preparation was by the immunoSEQ multiplex PCR assay. For the multiplex PCR, a mixture combining 60 forward primers for TCR Vbeta segments and 13 reverse primers for TCR Jbeta segments was used. The CDR3 region of rearranged TCR beta genes was amplified from genomic DNA by a multiplex PCR assay. On the Illumina HiSeq System, the amplified TCR beta libraries were sequenced as 87-base-pair reads. The study's processing was this. A later analysis counted about 80 million unique TCR beta chains across the approximately 700 repertoires, and 10 million to 11 million of these chains were shared by at least two donors. To remove PCR and sequencing errors, raw reads were error-corrected and collapsed into unique sequences using a nearest-neighbor algorithm that merged closely related sequences. Alignment of CDR3 sequences to IMGT reference sequences was used to assign V, D and J gene segments. For a sequence to be retained, a match of at least six nucleotides was required to both a V gene segment and a J gene segment. Rearrangements were called productive when the CDR3 lacked stop codons and stayed in frame with V and J; all others were non-productive. CDR3 was defined according to IMGT convention as the region running from the second conserved V-encoded cysteine to the conserved J-encoded phenylalanine. In an earlier analysis of 550 to 650 of the donors, sequences lacking an unambiguous match to a single V gene segment were excluded. An earlier analysis of 550 to 650 of the donors classified V segments as functional when productive rearrangements were above 56.7% and as segregating when the standard deviation between donors was above 5%. A statistical classification framework was built to diagnose cytomegalovirus status from the catalog of TCR beta chain sequences. In a later analysis, TCR nucleotide sequences were compared against IMGT/GENE-DB human TR gene sequences so that V and J genes could be assigned. In a later analysis, CDR3 sequences and most-parsimonious VDJ recombination scenarios were assigned using the TCRdist pipeline. In a later analysis, each TCR beta chain was defined by its CDR3 amino acid sequence together with its V-gene family, and reads lacking a unique V-gene family were excluded. As a way to deal with suspected cross-contamination and a sequencing artifact, a later analysis dropped 640 or so nucleotide sequences that were highly shared and had low generation probability. In a later analysis, a clonal expansion index was calculated for each public chain from normalized within-repertoire ranks of inferred template counts. A later analysis computed generation probabilities with a VDJ recombination model fitted to out-of-frame rearrangements, and checked the results against IGoR. Hypergeometric tests were used in a later analysis to score TCR-TCR, TCR-HLA and TCR-CMV co-occurrence, with a repertoire-size bias correction applied to the TCR pairs. False discovery rates were estimated in a later analysis by permuting HLA or CMV assignments 20 times. A later analysis grouped co-occurring TCRs with DBSCAN, adding TCRdist sequence similarity when clustering within HLA-allele-positive subsets. For co-occurrence clustering, repertoires with fewer than 30,000 or more than 120,000 public chains were excluded, along with about five repertoires with anomalous nucleotide sharing. TCRdb provides this immuneACCESS table in a form limited to in-frame rearrangements. Some clones are lacking; in checked studies, under half of them reflect an unresolved V gene, and why the rest are absent is not known. That table supplies the V and J calls and clone size; D and trimming were determined from the DNA. The sample has about 120,000 clones on record, about 78% of them singletons. The top ten clonotypes cover 3% to 4.5% of the sample.

The paper as a whole reports these results and caveats: Most TCR sequences were seen in very few donors, while some public TCRs were found in many individuals. Because HLA typing was unavailable for some donors at each locus, only the typed subset was used in association tests. Roughly uniform sequencing depth across donors was assumed in presence/absence analyses, although this assumption may not hold. When HLA alleles, especially DR and DQ, strongly co-occurred, attributing TCR associations to individual alleles was difficult. A further reported finding was that TCR beta sequences accurately predicted the HLA-A and HLA-B alleles for most subjects in the first cohort. In this cohort, only TCR beta chains were sequenced, and detectable features were limited by the absence of alpha or paired-chain data. According to a later analysis, TCR association rates differed among HLA loci, with DRB1 alleles showing the most associated TCRs and HLA-C alleles showing the fewest. Broadly in line with IMGT annotations, most TCR beta V segments showed up in productive rearrangements about 90% or about 30% of the time in an earlier analysis of under 700 of the donors. In a later analysis, most CMV-associated TCR beta chains were found to appear HLA-restricted, with HLA associations seemingly driven largely by CMV exposure. Compared with equally common non-associated chains, HLA-associated TCR beta chains in a later analysis were more clonally expanded and had lower generation probabilities. An association between a missense DCLRE1C variant and V-gene and J-gene trimming of TCR beta chains was found in a later genetic analysis and replicated in an independent cohort. In both the original and validation cohorts, the classifier was reported to diagnose cytomegalovirus status with high specificity and sensitivity. In vitro tests confirmed that three of the cytomegalovirus-associated TCR beta chains recognize cytomegalovirus antigens. A later analysis associated about 17,000 TCR beta sequences with specific HLA alleles at a false discovery rate of 0.05. In the study, approximately 160 TCR beta chains were listed as associated with cytomegalovirus. Some IMGT-functional V segments, including TRBV6-2 and TRBV6-3, could not be told apart with the 87-base-pair reads, so those segments were excluded. Linkage disequilibrium might explain the correlated functional status among segregating V segments, but an unknown experimental factor could not be ruled out. The earlier analysis of fewer than 750 of the donors excluded approximately 15 rarely observed V segments, including chromosome 9 orphons, because counts were too low. The authors suggested that the approach could potentially be extended to other disease states and immunological phenotypes. A later genetic analysis reported fewer N-insertions in productive TCRs among donors in an Asian-associated ancestry cluster than the roughly 700-donor mean. For the cohort, immune exposure information was limited to CMV serostatus. The sequencing pipeline was judged likely to have produced a cluster of highly shared sequence variants as a technical artifact. Several of the top co-occurrence clusters appeared to be linked to parvovirus B19, influenza, CMV and Epstein-Barr virus, according to a later analysis.

The cohort comprised some 730 healthy bone marrow donors. At the time of sampling, every cohort member was nominally healthy, though immune exposures that went unrecorded were likely present. The donor tested CMV seronegative and was one of the 352 seronegative cohort members. Each donor provided a peripheral blood sample, and peripheral blood mononuclear cells were used for TCR beta sequencing. The Qiagen DNeasy Blood Extraction Kit was used to extract genomic DNA from the blood cell samples. CDR1 and CDR2, per the germline V gene (reference sequence), are LNHDA and SQIVND. Measured from the cysteine to the phenylalanine, the CDR3 is 14 residues long. Only CDR3 DNA is held: 42 bases, read in frame from base 1. From V the trimming removes 3 bases and from J it removes 9 bases, while the gene matches leave 8 bases of the junction unaccounted for.

Sequenced material: PBMCs. The sequence was collected from a man aged 30 to 39 in good health and CMV-seronegative. The V and J segments used are TRBV19 and TRBJ2-5, and TRBD1 aligns with 9 junction nucleotides. The DNA sequence follows: TGTGCCAGTAGTATCCGGGACAGGGATATCGCCCAGTACTTC. Its translation reads: CASSIRDRDIAQYF.